This is a list of T cell receptor beta chains from one sample in a study of T cell responses to AZD1222 COVID-19 vaccine. Sequencing used immunoSEQ multiplex PCR; TCRdb keeps in-frame clones, though not all of them. The table has around 160,000 clones, 91% seen once. The material sequenced was peripheral blood, taken on day 0 of AZD1222 vaccination. All receptors derive from an adult in good health. Each CDR3 is given with its conserved first and last residue. A D gene is named only where the DNA matches it firmly. Where a row states a size, it is once, few, many or the class of an expanded clone; other rows omit it.

d_gene,j_gene,abundance,v_gene,CDR3nt,CDR3aa
.,TRBJ1-1,.,TRBV2,TGTGCCAGCAGTGCCGTCTGGAACACTGAAGCTTTCTTT,CASSAVWNTEAFF
TRBD2,TRBJ2-5,.,TRBV7-8,TGTGCCAGCAGCTTAGGAATTAGCGGGGGGGGCTGGGAGACCCAGTACTTC,CASSLGISGGGWETQYF
.,TRBJ1-1,.,TRBV7-9,TGTGCCAGCAGCCCTAGATCGGGGACTGAAGCTTTCTTT,CASSPRSGTEAFF
.,TRBJ2-1,once,TRBV11-1,TGTGCCAGCAGCTTAGTTCGACTAGTCGGTGAGCAGTTCTTC,CASSLVRLVGEQFF
.,TRBJ1-1,.,TRBV4-1,TGCGCCAGCAGCCACGCGGGACATAGGAACACTGAAGCTTTCTTT,CASSHAGHRNTEAFF
.,TRBJ2-7,.,TRBV4-1,TGCGCCAGCAGCCAAGGGGAAAATCTCTACGAGCAGTACTTC,CASSQGENLYEQYF
.,TRBJ2-1,.,TRBV7-9,TGTGCCAGCAGCGCACAGGGGGGGAATGAGCAGTTCTTC,CASSAQGGNEQFF
.,TRBJ1-5,.,TRBV6-2/TRBV6-3,TGTGCCAGCAGTTACTTGGATAGCAATCAGCCCCAGCATTTT,CASSYLDSNQPQHF
.,TRBJ2-2,.,TRBV4-3,TGCGCCAGCAGCCAGTCCACAAACACCGGGGAGCTGTTTTTT,CASSQSTNTGELFF
TRBD1,TRBJ2-7,.,TRBV5-1,TGCGCCAGCAGCCCACCGGGACAGGCCTCCTACGAGCAGTACTTC,CASSPPGQASYEQYF
.,TRBJ1-4,.,TRBV5-1,TGCGCCAGCTCCCATGGCGGAGGAACTAATGAAAAACTGTTTTTT,CASSHGGGTNEKLFF
.,TRBJ1-2,.,TRBV15,TGTGCCACCAGCCCCCGGCCAACCAGCTATGGCTACACCTTC,CATSPRPTSYGYTF
TRBD1,TRBJ1-5,.,TRBV2,TGTGCCAGCAGTGGGCAACAGGGGGATCAGCCCCAGCATTTT,CASSGQQGDQPQHF
.,TRBJ2-3,.,TRBV28,TGTGCCAGCAACGGGGAGATTCCAGATACGCAGTATTTT,CASNGEIPDTQYF
.,TRBJ2-1,.,TRBV11-2,TGTGCCAGCAGCTTAGCTACAGGGCCTGGGGATGAGCAGTTCTTC,CASSLATGPGDEQFF
.,TRBJ1-5,.,TRBV28,TGTGCCAGCAAAGAATACAATCAGCCCCAGCATTTT,CASKEYNQPQHF
.,TRBJ1-4,.,TRBV7-9,TGTGCCAGCAGCCTGCGTCGGGAGGTTTTGGATGAAAAACTGTTTTTT,CASSLRREVLDEKLFF
.,TRBJ2-7,.,TRBV28,TGTGCCAGCAGTCCCTGGGACCCCTCCGGGCGGCAGTACTTC,CASSPWDPSGRQYF
TRBD2,TRBJ2-3,.,TRBV7-8,TGTGCCAGCAGCTTTCGGCCAGCGGGGGGGCCCGATACGCAGTATTTT,CASSFRPAGGPDTQYF
.,TRBJ2-5,.,TRBV7-3,TGTGCCAGCAGCTCAGTGGGAGGCCAAGAGACCCAGTACTTC,CASSSVGGQETQYF
.,TRBJ2-4,.,TRBV4-3,TGCGCCAGCAGCCAGCAGCTGGGGGAAAACATTCAGTACTTC,CASSQQLGENIQYF
.,TRBJ2-3,.,TRBV6-5,TGTGCCAGCAGTTACGCCCGGGGACGGAGAACAGATACGCAGTATTTT,CASSYARGRRTDTQYF
.,TRBJ2-7,.,TRBV11-1,TGTGCCAGCAGCTCCCTTAAGGGGGGAAACTACGAGCAGTACTTC,CASSSLKGGNYEQYF
.,TRBJ1-1,.,TRBV15,TGTGCCACCAGCAGAGACAGGGGCCAGCCTGAAGCTTTCTTT,CATSRDRGQPEAFF
.,TRBJ2-3,.,TRBV7-3,TGTGCCAGCAGCTCCCGGCAGGACACAGATACGCAGTATTTT,CASSSRQDTDTQYF
TRBD1,TRBJ1-4,.,TRBV28,TGTGCCAGCAGTTCCCGAATTCTGACAGGGGGCAAAGAAAAACTGTTTTTT,CASSSRILTGGKEKLFF
.,TRBJ2-2,.,TRBV6-5,TGTGCCAGCAGGATCACCGGGGAGCTGTTTTTT,CASRITGELFF
.,TRBJ1-5,.,TRBV4-2,TGTGCCAGCAGCCAGAGCACCCGGGGGGGCCCGAGGTTAGGACCCCAGCATTTT,CASSQSTRGGPRLGPQHF
.,TRBJ1-1,once,TRBV15,TGTGCCACCAGCAGAGCTTTTATTAGACAGACCAACACTGAAGCTTTCTTT,CATSRAFIRQTNTEAFF
.,TRBJ2-7,.,TRBV7-2,TGTGCCAGCAGCTCAGACTACGAGCAGTACTTC,CASSSDYEQYF
TRBD2,TRBJ2-1,.,TRBV27,TGTGCCAGCAGTCCCCCGGGCGGGAGTTTTGGTGAGCAGTTCTTC,CASSPPGGSFGEQFF
.,TRBJ1-5,.,TRBV6-2/TRBV6-3,TGTGCCAGCAGTTACAGGGACCAGCCCCAGCATTTT,CASSYRDQPQHF
TRBD1,TRBJ1-2,few,TRBV5-1,TGCGCCAGCAGCTTGGGACAGGGGATAGGTGGCTACACCTTC,CASSLGQGIGGYTF
TRBD2,TRBJ2-2,once,TRBV9,TGTGCCAGCAGCGTTACAGGCCGGACTAGCGGACCCGGGGAGCTGTTTTTT,CASSVTGRTSGPGELFF
.,TRBJ2-7,.,TRBV2,TGTGCCAGCAGGGCAACCTACGAGCAGTACTTC,CASRATYEQYF
.,TRBJ1-4,.,TRBV19,TGTGCCTGCATTGACAGGATTAATGAAAAACTGTTTTTT,CACIDRINEKLFF
.,TRBJ2-3,once,TRBV9,TGTGCCAGCAGGCCTCGGGGTGGAGCGGATACGCAGTATTTT,CASRPRGGADTQYF
.,TRBJ1-6,.,TRBV10-3,TGTGCCATCAGTGGTCGGGATCCGAGCTCCTATAATTCACCCCTCCACTTT,CAISGRDPSSYNSPLHF
TRBD1,TRBJ2-7,.,TRBV3-1/TRBV3-2,TGTGCCAGCAGCCACCAGGGGGTTAGCTCCTACGAGCAGTACTTC,CASSHQGVSSYEQYF
.,TRBJ1-1,.,TRBV27,TGTACCAGCAGTTTTCGGGGACCCCAAGGTGAAGCTTTCTTT,CTSSFRGPQGEAFF
.,TRBJ2-5,.,TRBV6-5,TGTGCCAGCAGTTACAGGCCAGGCGGAGAGACCCAGTACTTC,CASSYRPGGETQYF
.,TRBJ1-2,.,TRBV19,TGTGCCAGTAGTCGCGCGGACGGAGTATCCTATGGCTACACCTTC,CASSRADGVSYGYTF
TRBD2,TRBJ2-3,.,TRBV7-3,TGTGCCAGCAGCTCCGGGACTAGCGGGACTGCGTATTTT,CASSSGTSGTAYF
.,TRBJ2-4,.,TRBV9,TGTGCCAGCAGCGTAGGCGGGGCAGCCAACATTCAGTACTTC,CASSVGGAANIQYF
TRBD1,TRBJ1-1,.,TRBV4-3,TGCGCCAGCAGCCAGGAACCGGGACAGCTGAACACTGAAGCTTTCTTT,CASSQEPGQLNTEAFF
TRBD1,TRBJ2-2,.,TRBV28,TGTGCCAGCAGGGCAGGGGGCGTTTTGACCGGGGAGCTGTTTTTT,CASRAGGVLTGELFF
TRBD2,TRBJ2-5,.,TRBV7-2,TGTGCCAGCGGTGGGACTAGGGATGAGACCCAGTACTTC,CASGGTRDETQYF
TRBD1,TRBJ1-2,.,TRBV25-1,TGTGCCAGCAGTGAAGGTGGACAGGGGGTTGCCTATGGCTACACCTTC,CASSEGGQGVAYGYTF
.,TRBJ2-1,once,TRBV11-2,TGTGCCAGCAGCTTAGGGGGTGGGAGTGAGCAGTTCTTC,CASSLGGGSEQFF
.,TRBJ2-7,.,TRBV6-6,TGTGCCAGCAGTCCTACAGGGGGGGCCTACGAGCAGTACTTC,CASSPTGGAYEQYF